This T cell receptor (beta chain) appears in the sequencing data of a study of cytomegalovirus exposure and HLA in healthy donors (dated by TCRdb to 2017 to 2019). With regard to the full study: An earlier analysis of about 560 of the donors reported 250 to 350 Gb of sequence data and 90 million to 120 million unique TCR beta sequences obtained from approximately 180 million T cells. An early release that covered fewer than 750 HLA-typed donors contained around 300 gigabases of sequencing data and 70 million to 100 million unique TCR sequences. Of the 350 to 400 genotyped donors, around 81% fell in the genetic ancestry cluster associated with self-reported Caucasian donors. The study aimed to test whether cataloging public T cell receptors could reveal signatures of past pathogen exposure. The T cell repertoires of 700 or so subjects were profiled by immunosequencing and related to cytomegalovirus serostatus. Besides the first cohort of some 670 subjects, a separate validation cohort made up of some 110 different subjects was used. The study combined high-throughput TCR immunosequencing, statistical association of individual TCRs with disease status, and machine learning to predict cytomegalovirus infection status. A later analysis re-analyzed previously published TCR beta repertoires from 600 to 850 donors and added high-resolution HLA genotyping to study TCR occurrence patterns. The later analysis used no new phenotypic data to find candidate immune exposures, relying instead on TCR beta sequences and their occurrence across donors. To decide whether each TCR beta V gene segment behaved as functional or pseudogenic, an earlier analysis of 587 of the donors relied on high-throughput TCR beta sequencing. Donor age, sex, ethnicity and CMV serostatus were compiled together with the repertoire data. A later genetic analysis used genome-wide SNP genotypes for about 65% of the 666 donors, treating that subset as a discovery cohort. Every discovery cohort repertoire had been produced on one sequencing platform. Both class I and class II loci were covered by HLA typing, at four-digit resolution. The number of donors typed differed by locus, with about 629-630 for A, B, C, DRB1 and DQB1, around 560 for DQA1, 600 to 610 for DPA1, and about 450 for DPB1. A few DR-DQ haplotypes were treated as single units for association and clustering because of strong linkage in the cohort. Across approximately 420 genotyped donors of the cohort, an average of approximately 200,000 unique TCR beta nucleotide sequences per donor were sequenced, and roughly a sixth of those sequences were non-productive. What the authors observed across the whole study: Because some donors lacked HLA typing at each locus, the association tests relied only on the typed subset. In a later analysis, TCR association rates were found to vary across HLA loci, with the most associated TCRs seen for DRB1 alleles and the fewest for HLA-C alleles. Specific HLA alleles were associated with over 15,000 TCR beta sequences at a false discovery rate of 0.05 in a later analysis. A group of highly shared sequence variants was considered likely to be a technical artifact of the sequencing pipeline. A further reported finding was that TCR beta sequences accurately predicted the HLA-A and HLA-B alleles for most subjects in the first cohort. When HLA alleles, especially DR and DQ, strongly co-occurred, attributing TCR associations to individual alleles was difficult. A total of about 180 TCR beta chains were listed by the study as associated with cytomegalovirus. Because counts were too low, about 18 rarely observed V segments, including chromosome 9 orphons, were excluded from the earlier analysis of some 590 of the donors. In a later analysis, HLA-associated TCR beta chains showed more clonal expansion and lower generation probabilities than non-associated chains that were equally common. While some public TCRs were present in many individuals, most TCR sequences turned up only very rarely across donors. A later genetic analysis associated a missense DCLRE1C variant with V-gene and J-gene trimming of TCR beta chains, and an independent cohort replicated the association. For the cohort, immune exposure information was limited to CMV serostatus. The 87-base-pair reads could not distinguish some IMGT-functional V segments, including TRBV6-2 and TRBV6-3, so those segments were excluded. Correlated functional status among segregating V segments might be attributable to linkage disequilibrium, but an unknown experimental factor could not be ruled out. It was suggested by the authors that the approach could potentially be generalized to other disease states and immunological phenotypes. The presence/absence analyses assumed that sequencing depth was roughly uniform across donors, and that assumption may not be true. An earlier analysis of around 500 of the donors showed that most TCR beta V segments appeared in productive rearrangements either about 90% or about 30% of the time, which broadly matched IMGT annotations. In a later analysis, several top co-occurrence clusters were reported to appear linked to parvovirus B19, influenza, CMV and Epstein-Barr virus. In both the original and validation cohorts, the classifier was reported to diagnose cytomegalovirus status with high specificity and sensitivity. In this cohort, only TCR beta chains were sequenced, and detectable features were limited by the absence of alpha or paired-chain data. A later genetic analysis reported fewer N-insertions in productive TCRs among donors in an Asian-associated ancestry cluster than the approximately 670-donor mean. A few of the identified cytomegalovirus-associated TCR beta chains were confirmed in vitro to be specific for cytomegalovirus antigens. In a later analysis, most CMV-associated TCR beta chains were found to appear HLA-restricted, with HLA associations seemingly driven largely by CMV exposure.

About this clone: Its specific antigen is unknown. No base qualities exist here, and no much larger clone lies one base off it.

Inclusive of the bounding cysteine and phenylalanine, the CDR3 is 13 residues long. Of all the DNA, just the CDR3 is kept, 39 bases in frame from base 1. Germline trimming amounts to 4 bases on V and 6 bases on J, with 3 as the count of junction bases outside the gene matches. The germline V gene supplies CDR1 SQVTM and CDR2 ANQGSEA. The cohort consisted of hundreds of healthy bone marrow donors. At the time of sampling, every cohort member was nominally healthy, though immune exposures that went unrecorded were likely present. The donor tested CMV seronegative, placing the donor among the 352 seronegative members of the cohort. Every donor gave a peripheral blood sample, and the peripheral blood mononuclear cells from that sample were used for TCR beta sequencing. The Qiagen DNeasy Blood Extraction Kit was used to extract genomic DNA from the blood cell samples. The method behind the library was the immunoSEQ multiplex PCR assay. For the multiplex PCR, a mixture combining 60 forward primers for TCR Vbeta segments and 13 reverse primers for TCR Jbeta segments was used. A multiplex PCR assay on genomic DNA amplified the CDR3 region of rearranged TCR beta genes. Amplified TCR beta libraries were sequenced as 87-base-pair reads on the Illumina HiSeq System. On the study's bioinformatics: Across the 670 or so repertoires, a later analysis counted tens of millions of unique TCR beta chains, around 11 million of which were shared by at least two donors. Raw reads were error-corrected and collapsed into unique sequences by a nearest-neighbor algorithm in which closely related sequences were merged to remove PCR and sequencing errors. CDR3 sequences were aligned to IMGT reference sequences to assign V, D and J gene segments. For a sequence to be retained, a match of at least six nucleotides to both a V gene segment and a J gene segment was required. Rearrangements were classified as productive when the CDR3 lacked stop codons and remained in frame with V and J, and all other rearrangements were classified as non-productive. CDR3 was defined by IMGT convention, running from the second conserved V-encoded cysteine to the conserved J-encoded phenylalanine. In an earlier analysis of some 550 of the donors, sequences lacking an unambiguous match to a single V gene segment were excluded. In an earlier analysis of approximately 590 of the donors, V segments were called functional above 56.7% productive rearrangements and were called segregating when the between-donor standard deviation exceeded 5%. To diagnose cytomegalovirus status from the catalog of TCR beta chain sequences, a statistical classification framework was built. In a later analysis, TCR nucleotide sequences were compared against IMGT/GENE-DB human TR gene sequences so that V and J genes could be assigned. The TCRdist pipeline was used in a later analysis to assign CDR3 sequences and most-parsimonious VDJ recombination scenarios. A later analysis defined each TCR beta chain by its CDR3 amino acid sequence plus V-gene family, and excluded reads lacking a unique V-gene family. A later analysis removed 550 to 700 highly shared, low-generation-probability nucleotide sequences to deal with suspected cross-contamination and a sequencing artifact. In a later analysis, a clonal expansion index for each public chain was calculated from normalized within-repertoire ranks of inferred template counts. A later analysis computed generation probabilities with a VDJ recombination model fitted to out-of-frame rearrangements, and checked the results against IGoR. In a later analysis, hypergeometric tests were used to score TCR-TCR, TCR-HLA and TCR-CMV co-occurrence, with a repertoire-size bias correction applied to TCR pairs. To estimate false discovery rates, a later analysis permuted the HLA or CMV assignments 20 times. A later analysis grouped co-occurring TCRs with DBSCAN, adding TCRdist sequence similarity when clustering within HLA-allele-positive subsets. Repertoires with fewer than 30,000 or more than 120,000 public chains were left out of co-occurrence clustering, as were four to six repertoires with anomalous nucleotide sharing. TCRdb retrieved this table from immuneACCESS and kept in-frame rearrangements only. Not all clones are present; in checked studies, unresolved V genes account for under half, and no reason is known for the remainder. From that table come the V and J calls and clone size; the DNA was used to work out D and trimming. The sample table holds approximately 200,000 clones, of which roughly three quarters were seen once. The ten largest clones capture 1.6% of the sample.

The rearranged chain carries TRBV29-1 and TRBJ2-3; TRBD1 matches 11 bases in the middle. Material: PBMCs. The sequence derives from a woman in her late teens or twenties in good health and CMV-seronegative. CDR3 sequence: CSVGTGGQDTQYF. The DNA reads as follows: TGCAGCGTTGGGACAGGGGGCCAGGATACGCAGTATTTT.